This TCR beta chain was captured by sequencing in a study of ipilimumab plus nivolumab after autologous stem cell transplantation. Patients got ipilimumab 1 mg/kg beginning 14 to 28 days post-transplant. Dosing: nivolumab 3 mg/kg IV, weeks 1, 4, 7, 10, then every two weeks to week 26. The length of the CDR3 is 14 residues. CDR1 is SNHLY, CDR2 FYNNEI, per germline. V was clipped by 6 bases and J by 0 bases, with 9 bases between them. Clones were sequenced by immunoSEQ multiplex PCR, and TCRdb holds only the in-frame ones, with some missing. The sample holds 84,000 or so clones, 75% to 85% seen once. The TCR originated in a male donor with diffuse large B-cell lymphoma. The chain combines TRBV2 with TRBJ1-3, with D unclear. Specimen: PBMCs, collected in a trial of ipilimumab plus nivolumab as post-transplant consolidation. This chain's CDR3 is CASSAASSGNTIYF. The CDR3 DNA reads as TGTGCCAGCAGCGCAGCGAGCTCTGGAAACACCATATATTTT.